The next 6 T cell receptor beta chains were all read from a single sample in a study of early T cells in non-severe SARS-CoV-2 infection. TCRdb called the 5' RACE reads again in MiXCR, with one record for every CDR3 protein. The sample comprises approximately 30,000 distinct CDR3 sequences, roughly 5.2% of which are singletons, and roughly 22% rests with the top ten. The specimen was whole blood. Source of these receptors: an adult who was a healthcare worker with PCR-confirmed SARS-CoV-2 infection or an uninfected control (not recorded which).

This clonotype occurred many times. This chain links TRBV20-1 with TRBJ1-1; TRBD1 matches 10 bases. Germline V gene sequence: CDR1 DFQATT, CDR2 SNEGSKA (reference sequence). This CDR3 has 13 amino acids. Trimming removed 5 bases from V and 5 bases from J; junction bases left unmatched: 5. The CDR3: CSAFRTGGTEAFF. For the CDR3, the DNA is TGCAGTGCTTTCCGGACAGGGGGGACTGAAGCTTTCTTT.

The rearrangement links TRBV7-9 to TRBJ1-3; the match to TRBD1 covers 9 bases. V lost 5 bases to trimming and J lost 4 bases; unmatched junction nucleotides: 15. From germline, CDR1 is SEHNR and CDR2 FQNEAQ (reference sequence). CDR3 length: 18 amino acids. Here the CDR3 DNA reads TGTGCCAGCAGCCCCGGACAGGGGTTAGCTCTATCCGGAAACACCATATATTTT. Its translation: CASSPGQGLALSGNTIYF. Looking up the rest from reference TRBV7-9 and TRBJ1-3 gives the full variable domain: DTGVSQNPRHKITKRGQNVTFRCDPISEHNRLYWYRQTLGQGPEFLTYFQNEAQLEKSRLLSDRFSAERPKGSFSTLEIQRTEQGDSAMYLCASSPGQGLALSGNTIYFGEGSWLTVV.

This clonotype was observed a few times. The rearrangement joins TRBV20-1 to TRBJ2-7; no definite D call. Germline V gene lookup returns CDR1 DFQATT and CDR2 SNEGSKA (reference sequence). The CDR3 extends over 13 amino acids. V lost 6 bases to trimming and J lost 0 bases, with 12 bases between them. CDR3 nucleotides: TGCAGTGCATCCAGGCCGAGCTCCTACGAGCAGTACTTC. As protein: CSASRPSSYEQYF.

The sample holds a few counts of this clonotype. This chain uses TRBV6-5 with TRBJ2-6; D is perhaps TRBD1 (6 bases). This CDR3 spans 17 amino acids. The V gene's germline CDR1 is MNHEY and CDR2 SVGAGI. V lost 8 bases and J 1 base, leaving 18 bases between the germline ends. The CDR3 reads CASRLQGTPSGANVLTF. The CDR3 DNA sequence: TGTGCCAGCCGATTACAGGGCACCCCTTCTGGGGCCAACGTCCTGACTTTC.

The sample holds many counts of this clonotype. The rearrangement uses TRBV5-1 and TRBJ2-5; D unclear. CDR3 length: 13 amino acids. Trimming pared 2 bases from V and 5 bases from J, leaving 10 bases between. Looked up from germline, CDR1 is SGHRS and CDR2 is YFSETQ. The CDR3 nucleotides read TGCGCCAGCAGCTTAGTTAGCAGGGAGACCCAGTACTTC. Translation: CASSLVSRETQYF.

The rearrangement joins TRBV2 to TRBJ2-3; 7 bases match TRBD1. Germline CDR1 is SNHLY and CDR2 is FYNNEI. V lost 6 bases to trimming and J lost 2 bases; unmatched junction nucleotides: 5. The CDR3 consists of 14 residues. The CDR3 region has the DNA TGTGCCAGCAGGGGGGACAGAATCACAGATACGCAGTATTTT. Its protein is CASRGDRITDTQYF.